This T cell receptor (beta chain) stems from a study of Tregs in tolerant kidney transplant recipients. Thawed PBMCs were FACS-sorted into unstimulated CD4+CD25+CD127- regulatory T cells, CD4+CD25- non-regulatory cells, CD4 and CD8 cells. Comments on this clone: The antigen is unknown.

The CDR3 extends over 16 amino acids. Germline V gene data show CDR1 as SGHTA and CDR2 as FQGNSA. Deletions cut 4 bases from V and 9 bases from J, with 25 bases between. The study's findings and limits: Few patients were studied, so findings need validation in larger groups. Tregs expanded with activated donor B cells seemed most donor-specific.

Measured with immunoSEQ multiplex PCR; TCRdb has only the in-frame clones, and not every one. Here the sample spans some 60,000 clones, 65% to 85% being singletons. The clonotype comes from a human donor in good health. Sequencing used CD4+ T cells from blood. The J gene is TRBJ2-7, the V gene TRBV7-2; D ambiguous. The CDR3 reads CASSSPSRGLGNVQYF. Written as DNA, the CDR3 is TGTGCCAGCAGCTCCCCGTCTAGAGGTCTAGGTAACGTGCAGTACTTC.